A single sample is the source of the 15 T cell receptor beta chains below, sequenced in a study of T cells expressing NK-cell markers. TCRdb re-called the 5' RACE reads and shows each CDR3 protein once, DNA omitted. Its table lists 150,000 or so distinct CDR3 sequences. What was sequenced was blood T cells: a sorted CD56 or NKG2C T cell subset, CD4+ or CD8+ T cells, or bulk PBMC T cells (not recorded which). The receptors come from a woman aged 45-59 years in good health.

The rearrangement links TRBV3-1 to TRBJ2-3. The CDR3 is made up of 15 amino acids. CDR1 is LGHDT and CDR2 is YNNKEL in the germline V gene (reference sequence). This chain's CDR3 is CASSPDQFYTDTQYF.

CDR3 amino acids: CASSPGLADGELFF. The genes are TRBV11-2 and TRBJ2-2; without DNA, the TCRdb call of TRBD2 cannot be checked. The CDR3 sequence is 14 residues long. Germline CDR1 and CDR2: SGHAT and FQNNGV.

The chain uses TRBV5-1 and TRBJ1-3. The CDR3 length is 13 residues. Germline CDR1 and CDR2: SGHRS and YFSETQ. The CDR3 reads CASSLSSGNTIYF.

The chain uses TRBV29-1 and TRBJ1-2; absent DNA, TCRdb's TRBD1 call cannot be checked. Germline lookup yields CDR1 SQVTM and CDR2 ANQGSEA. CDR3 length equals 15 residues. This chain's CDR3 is CSVEGGETDSYGYTF.

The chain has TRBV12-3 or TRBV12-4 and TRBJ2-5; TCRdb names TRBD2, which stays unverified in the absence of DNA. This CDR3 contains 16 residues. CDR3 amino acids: CASSLAVAGSQETQYF.

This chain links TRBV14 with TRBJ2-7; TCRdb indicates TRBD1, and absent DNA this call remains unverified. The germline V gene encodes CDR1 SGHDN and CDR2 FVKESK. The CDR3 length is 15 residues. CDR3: CASSQVLGQGYEQYF.

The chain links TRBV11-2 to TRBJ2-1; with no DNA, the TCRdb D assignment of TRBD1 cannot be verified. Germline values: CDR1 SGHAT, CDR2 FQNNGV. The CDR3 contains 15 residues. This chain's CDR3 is CASSPGAGESGEQFF.

The chain's CDR3 is CASSHPRDSSTDTQYF. The chain joins TRBV4-1 to TRBJ2-3; TCRdb designates TRBD2, a call that cannot be tested without DNA. There are 16 residues in the CDR3. Germline CDR1 and CDR2: MGHRA and YSYEKL.

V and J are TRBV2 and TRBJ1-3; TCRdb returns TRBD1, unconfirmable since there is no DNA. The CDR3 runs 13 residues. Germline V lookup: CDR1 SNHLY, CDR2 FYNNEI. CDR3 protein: CAGWQGMGNTIYF.

The CDR3 protein is CASSQFIHTTNEQFF. The chain has TRBV4-1 and TRBJ2-1. This CDR3 comprises 15 residues. The germline CDR1 and CDR2 sequences are MGHRA and YSYEKL.

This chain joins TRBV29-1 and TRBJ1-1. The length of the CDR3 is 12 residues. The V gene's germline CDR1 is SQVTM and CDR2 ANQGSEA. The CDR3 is CSVSPRGVEAFF.

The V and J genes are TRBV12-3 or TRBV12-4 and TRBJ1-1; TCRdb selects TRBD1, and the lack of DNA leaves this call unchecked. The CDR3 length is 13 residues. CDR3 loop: CASRPKPGPEAFF.

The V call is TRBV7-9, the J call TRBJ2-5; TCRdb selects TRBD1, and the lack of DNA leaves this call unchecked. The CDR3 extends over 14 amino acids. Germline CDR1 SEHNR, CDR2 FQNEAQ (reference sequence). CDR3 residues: CASSSTGWQETQYF.

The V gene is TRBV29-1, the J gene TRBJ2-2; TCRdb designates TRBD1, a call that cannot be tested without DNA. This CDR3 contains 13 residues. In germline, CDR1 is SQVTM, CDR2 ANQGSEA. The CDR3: CSVEGGHAGELFF.

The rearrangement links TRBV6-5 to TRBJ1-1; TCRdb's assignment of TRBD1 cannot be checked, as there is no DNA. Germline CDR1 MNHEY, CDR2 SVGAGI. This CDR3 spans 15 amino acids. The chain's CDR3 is CASSPSDSLNTEAFF.